This passage covers 32 T cell receptor beta chains from one sample sequenced in a study of cytomegalovirus exposure and HLA in healthy donors. Both 60 Vbeta primers and 13 Jbeta primers went into the PCR. The table came from immunoSEQ multiplex PCR; TCRdb's copy has only in-frame clones and leaves some out. Of 150,000 to 200,000 clones listed, approximately 78% are singletons. The sequenced sample was PBMCs. The source of these receptors is a woman between 18 and 29 years old in good health and CMV-seronegative.

The chain is built from TRBV6-5 and TRBJ1-2; TRBD1 aligns across 7 bases. The germline CDR1 and CDR2 sequences are MNHEY and SVGAGI. The length of the CDR3 is 15 residues. Unmatched junction bases numbered 7, after V lost 4 bases and J lost 2 bases. The CDR3 is CASSSQGGGNYGYTF. The CDR3 nucleotides are TGTGCCAGCAGTTCCCAGGGGGGTGGAAACTATGGCTACACCTTC.

This sequence joins TRBV19 and TRBJ2-7; 14 nucleotides line up with TRBD2. Per the germline V gene, CDR1 is LNHDA and CDR2 is SQIVND (reference sequence). V was clipped by 5 bases and J by 2 bases; unmatched bases: 8. The CDR3 runs to 17 residues. DNA for the CDR3: TGTGCCAGTAGTCCGATGACTAGCGGGAGGGCCGCCTACGAGCAGTACTTC. Its translation: CASSPMTSGRAAYEQYF.

In this sample, this clone turned up a few times. The rearrangement uses TRBV30 and TRBJ1-2; the match to TRBD1 covers 9 bases. Trimming cost V 2 bases and J 11 bases; bases outside gene matches: 6. Germline values: CDR1 GTSNPN, CDR2 SVGIG (reference sequence). The CDR3 runs 12 residues. This CDR3 reads CAWSIGTGKYTF. The CDR3 DNA reads as TGTGCCTGGAGTATAGGGACAGGGAAGTACACCTTC.

J is TRBJ1-2 and V is TRBV4-1; 7 bases line up with TRBD1. Germline CDR1 and CDR2: MGHRA and YSYEKL. The CDR3 has 15 residues. Trimming removed 1 base from V and 2 bases from J; junction bases left unmatched: 4. The CDR3 here is CASSQGRGGNYGYTF. CDR3 DNA sequence: TGCGCCAGCAGCCAAGGGAGAGGGGGCAACTATGGCTACACCTTC.

The chain couples TRBV7-6 to TRBJ2-3; a weak D match, TRBD2 (6 bases). Germline CDR1 reads SGHVS; CDR2 reads FNYEAQ. The CDR3 covers 17 residues. V was shortened by 1 base and J by 6 bases, with 20 bases between the two germline ends. CDR3 amino acids: CASSLGVFRELDDTQYF. The CDR3 DNA reads TGTGCCAGCAGCTTAGGTGTGTTCCGGGAGCTTGATGATACGCAGTATTTT.

The genes are TRBV7-6 and TRBJ1-1, with 8 bases fitting TRBD1. The CDR3 sequence is 12 residues long. Trimming removed 5 bases from V and 6 bases from J; junction bases left unmatched: 2. Germline CDR1 and CDR2: SGHVS and FNYEAQ. The CDR3 protein is CASSLTGAEAFF. The DNA for the CDR3 is TGTGCCAGCAGCCTGACAGGGGCTGAAGCTTTCTTT.

This rearrangement joins TRBV9 to TRBJ2-5, with D possibly matching TRBD1 (6 bases). The germline V gene encodes CDR1 SGDLS and CDR2 YYNGEE. Trimming removed 4 bases from V and 1 base from J, with 11 bases in between. The length of the CDR3 is 14 residues. This CDR3 reads CASSRTGFQETQYF. The DNA of the CDR3 is TGTGCCAGCAGCAGAACAGGGTTCCAAGAGACCCAGTACTTC. Combining the CDR3 with reference TRBV9 and TRBJ2-5 gives the whole variable domain DSGVTQTPKHLITATGQRVTLRCSPRSGDLSVYWYQQSLDQGLQFLIQYYNGEERAKGNILERFSAQQFPDLHSELNLSSLELGDSALYFCASSRTGFQETQYFGPGTRLLVL.

The V gene is TRBV2, the J gene TRBJ2-3, with TRBD1 matching 7 bases. CDR1 SNHLY and CDR2 FYNNEI come from the germline V gene. The CDR3 has 13 amino acids. Trimming cost V 6 bases and J 3 bases; bases outside gene matches: 3. Here the CDR3 reads CASRTGQTDTQYF. In DNA form, the CDR3 reads TGTGCCAGCAGGACGGGACAGACAGATACGCAGTATTTT.

This chain uses TRBV7-8 with TRBJ2-6, with D possibly matching TRBD1 (6 bases). The germline V and J ends were trimmed by 5 bases and 0 bases, with 17 bases remaining between them. The CDR3 totals 18 residues. Germline V gene data show CDR1 as SGHVS and CDR2 as FQNEAQ. The CDR3 here is CASSLRAGAGSGANVLTF. DNA for the CDR3: TGTGCCAGCAGCCTTCGCGCAGGGGCAGGCTCTGGGGCCAACGTCCTGACTTTC.

The rearrangement uses TRBV30 and TRBJ1-6, with D unresolved. Germline V gene lookup returns CDR1 GTSNPN and CDR2 SVGIG (reference sequence). Trimming shortened V by 5 bases and J by 0 bases, and 5 bases separated the two germline ends. The length of the CDR3 is 13 residues. CDR3 DNA: TGTGCCTGGGAGGGCTCCTATAATTCACCCCTCCACTTT. Its protein product is CAWEGSYNSPLHF. Full variable domain (remainder filled in from reference TRBV30 and TRBJ1-6): SQTIHQWPATLVQPVGSPLSLECTVEGTSNPNLYWYRQAAGRGLQLLFYSVGIGQISSEVPQNLSASRPQDRQFILSSKKLLLSDSGFYLCAWEGSYNSPLHFGNGTRLTVT.

This clone was seen only a few times. The V and J genes are TRBV10-3 and TRBJ2-3; 8 positions agree with TRBD2. This CDR3 spans 18 amino acids. Germline CDR1 reads ENHRY; CDR2 reads SYGVKD. V lost 2 bases and J lost 1; bases outside the gene matches: 11. The CDR3 loop reads CAISEGGGRPYRTDTQYF. DNA for the CDR3: TGTGCCATCAGTGAGGGAGGCGGGAGGCCCTACCGCACAGATACGCAGTATTTT.

This clone showed up just once. The chain is built from TRBV10-2 and TRBJ1-5; D not certain. V lost 9 bases and J lost 2, with 20 bases in between. The CDR3 length is 16 residues. Germline loops: CDR1 WSHSY, CDR2 SAAADI. CDR3 DNA sequence: TGCGCCAGTCAGTCCCTGCCGGGAGCCGGCAATCAGCCCCAGCATTTT. This sequence encodes CASQSLPGAGNQPQHF.

This chain connects TRBV28 to TRBJ2-5; D is perhaps TRBD1 (6 bases). The length of the CDR3 is 15 residues. Trimming stripped 6 bases from V and 5 bases from J, with 19 bases between. Germline lookup yields CDR1 MDHEN and CDR2 SYDVKM. Here the CDR3 DNA reads TGTGCCAGCAGCTCCTCCGAGGGGGAGACGGAGACCCAGTACTTC. Its translation is CASSSSEGETETQYF.

This chain connects TRBV6-5 to TRBJ1-1; TRBD1 might be the D (6 bases). Trimming stripped 2 bases from V and 4 bases from J, with 14 bases between. Germline V gives CDR1 MNHEY, CDR2 SVGAGI. This CDR3 comprises 15 residues. Here the CDR3 reads CASSYEGGRGTEAFF. In nucleotides, the CDR3 is TGTGCCAGCAGTTACGAGGGGGGGCGAGGCACTGAAGCTTTCTTT.

The CDR3 DNA reads TGTGCCAGCAGCCGGACAGGGGCTAGCTCCTACGAGCAGTACTTC. Translating gives CASSRTGASSYEQYF. This chain uses TRBV28 with TRBJ2-5; 9 bases fit TRBD1. The assigned J gene may be wrong: the sequence end matches TRBJ2-7 better. This CDR3 is built from 15 residues. The germline V gene has CDR1 MDHEN and CDR2 SYDVKM.

Note on this clone: This may be a read error, as it is one base from a much larger clone. The genes are TRBV5-4 and TRBJ2-7; 9 bases agree with TRBD2. The CDR3 is 15 residues long. Germline CDR1 SGHNT, CDR2 YYREEE (reference sequence). The CDR3 protein is CASSHPGTSLYEQYF. CDR3 coding DNA: TGCGCCAGCAGCCACCCCGGGACTAGCCTCTACGAGCAGTACTTC.

The chain couples TRBV10-3 to TRBJ1-5, with D unclear. The CDR3 runs 15 residues. Germline CDR1 reads ENHRY; CDR2 reads SYGVKD. Trimming shortened V by 4 bases and J by 0 bases, and 10 bases separated the two germline ends. DNA of the CDR3: TGTGCCATCAGTGGGGCAGGTTCTAGCAATCAGCCCCAGCATTTT. Translation gives CAISGAGSSNQPQHF.

This clone was seen a handful of times. The genes are TRBV7-8 and TRBJ2-2; no definite D call. V shed 5 bases and J shed 0 bases, with 13 bases lying between them. The CDR3 length is 16 residues. Germline-derived CDR1 and CDR2 are SGHVS and FQNEAQ. The CDR3: CASSGGSRPNTGELFF. The CDR3 DNA sequence: TGTGCCAGCAGCGGCGGATCGCGGCCGAACACCGGGGAGCTGTTTTTT. Together with reference TRBV7-8 and TRBJ2-2, the CDR3 gives the full variable domain: GAGVSQSPRYKVAKRGQDVALRCDPISGHVSLFWYQQALGQGPEFLTYFQNEAQLDKSGLPSDRFFAERPEGSVSTLKIQRTQQEDSAVYLCASSGGSRPNTGELFFGEGSRLTVL.

This clone was counted a single time. The CDR3: CASSPSGQGGGEQYF. For the CDR3, the DNA is TGTGCCAGCAGCCCGTCGGGACAGGGAGGAGGCGAGCAGTACTTC. V and J are TRBV9 and TRBJ2-5, with 9 bases identical to TRBD1. The DNA matches TRBJ2-7 better at its end, which makes the J call doubtful. The CDR3 loop spans 15 amino acids. The germline gives CDR1 SGDLS, CDR2 YYNGEE.

J is TRBJ2-3 and V is TRBV10-1, with TRBD1 matching over 7 bases. Germline V gene sequence: CDR1 WNHNN, CDR2 SYGVQD (reference sequence). With V trimmed by 6 bases and J by 0 bases, 6 bases remained unmatched. This CDR3 contains 15 residues. The CDR3 sequence: CASSKDRLSTDTQYF. The CDR3 nucleotides read TGCGCCAGCAGCAAGGACAGGCTTAGCACAGATACGCAGTATTTT.

This rearrangement joins TRBV28 to TRBJ1-2; 9 bases match TRBD1. CDR1 MDHEN and CDR2 SYDVKM come from the germline V gene. The CDR3 runs to 16 residues. With V trimmed by 5 bases and J by 4 bases, 11 bases remained unmatched. The CDR3 is CASSQPGQGPLYGYTF. For the CDR3, the DNA is TGTGCCAGCAGTCAACCGGGACAGGGACCGCTCTATGGCTACACCTTC.

This clone was detected only a few times. The chain employs TRBV28 and TRBJ2-7, with 8 nucleotides matching TRBD2. Per the germline V gene, CDR1 is MDHEN and CDR2 is SYDVKM. The V segment lost 6 bases and the J segment 2 bases; nucleotides outside the gene matches: 6. This CDR3 has 14 residues. The CDR3 DNA reads TGTGCCAGCAGCCTTAGCGGGACTACCTACGAGCAGTACTTC. Translating it yields CASSLSGTTYEQYF.

The gene calls are TRBV7-3 and TRBJ2-5; 9 nucleotides agree with TRBD2. CDR1 and CDR2 (germline): SGHTA, FQGTGA. CDR3 length: 16 amino acids. Germline trimming cut 2 bases from V and 4 bases from J; bases unmatched to any gene: 8. This chain's CDR3 is CASSLVAGGTAETQYF. DNA for the CDR3: TGTGCCAGCAGCTTAGTGGCGGGAGGGACTGCAGAGACCCAGTACTTC. The full variable domain, completed using reference TRBV7-3 and TRBJ2-5, is GAGVSQTPSNKVTEKGKYVELRCDPISGHTALYWYRQSLGQGPEFLIYFQGTGAADDSGLPNDRFFAVRPEGSVSTLKIQRTERGDSAVYLCASSLVAGGTAETQYFGPGTRLLVL.

This rearrangement joins TRBV18 to TRBJ1-4; possible D gene TRBD1, 6 bases. The CDR3 is 14 residues long. Germline V gives CDR1 KGHSH, CDR2 LQKENI. The germline V and J ends were trimmed by 6 bases and 1 base, with 9 bases remaining between them. The CDR3 nucleotides read TGTGCCAGCTCGACGACAGGAACTAATGAAAAACTGTTTTTT. This codes for CASSTTGTNEKLFF.

This chain joins TRBV11-2 and TRBJ1-1, with 10 bases fitting TRBD1. V was pared by 5 bases and J by 4 bases, with 7 bases of the junction left unmatched. This CDR3 region has 15 residues. CDR1 and CDR2 (germline): SGHAT, FQNNGV. CDR3 DNA sequence: TGTGCCAGCAGCAACTGGGACAGGGGAGGCACTGAAGCTTTCTTT. Protein product: CASSNWDRGGTEAFF.

The chain joins TRBV19 to TRBJ1-3; tentatively, D is TRBD1 (6 bases). This CDR3 region has 19 residues. Looked up from germline, CDR1 is LNHDA and CDR2 is SQIVND (reference sequence). V shed 8 bases and J shed 0 bases, with 26 bases lying between them. The DNA for the CDR3 is TGTGCCAGTCGGTCTATCTCCCTCCGACAGGCGAGCTCTGGAAACACCATATATTTT. Protein sequence: CASRSISLRQASSGNTIYF.

V and J are TRBV18 and TRBJ2-7; 10 positions match TRBD2. There are 16 residues in the CDR3. The germline V gene has CDR1 KGHSH and CDR2 LQKENI. V lost 6 bases and J lost 4; bases outside the gene matches: 12. The CDR3 region has the DNA TGTGCCAGCTCCCAGGGCGGGCTAGCGGGAGCTTACGAGCAGTACTTC. Translating gives CASSQGGLAGAYEQYF.

This chain links TRBV19 with TRBJ2-1; 14 bases match TRBD2. The V gene end was trimmed by 3 bases and the J gene end by 6 bases; junction bases not matched to a gene: 7. CDR1 and CDR2 (germline): LNHDA, SQIVND (reference sequence). There are 17 residues in the CDR3. CDR3 DNA sequence: TGTGCCAGTAGTATGATAGGACTAGCGGGAGGTTCCAATGAGCAGTTCTTC. This sequence encodes CASSMIGLAGGSNEQFF.

J is TRBJ2-1 and V is TRBV18; maybe TRBD2 (6 bases). This CDR3 has 16 residues. Germline CDR1 and CDR2: KGHSH and LQKENI. V lost 5 bases to trimming and J lost 0 bases, with 14 bases between them. CDR3 in amino acids: CASSNSAGSSYNEQFF. The CDR3 DNA reads TGTGCCAGCTCAAATTCGGCGGGGAGCTCCTACAATGAGCAGTTCTTC.

The chain links TRBV19 to TRBJ2-6; TRBD1 matches 8 bases. The germline V gene encodes CDR1 LNHDA and CDR2 SQIVND (reference sequence). The CDR3 contains 15 residues. Germline trimming cut 5 bases from V and 2 bases from J; bases unmatched to any gene: 2. CDR3 sequence (DNA): TGTGCCAGTAGTCTCAGGGGGCCTGGGGCCAACGTCCTGACTTTC. Its protein is CASSLRGPGANVLTF.

The V call is TRBV10-2, the J call TRBJ1-5, with a weak D call TRBD1 (5 bases). The germline V gene has CDR1 WSHSY and CDR2 SAAADI. V was clipped by 2 bases and J by 1 base, with 24 bases between them. This CDR3 is built from 20 residues. DNA of the CDR3: TGCGCCAGCAGTGAGGCCTTCGCCGGGGGTGATCTGGTAAGCAATCAGCCCCAGCATTTT. Its protein is CASSEAFAGGDLVSNQPQHF.

The chain has TRBV6-5 and TRBJ1-5; weak D call: TRBD1 (6 bases). The V and J ends lost 0 bases and 6 bases respectively, with 9 bases between them. Germline assignment: CDR1 MNHEY and CDR2 SVGAGI. There are 14 residues in the CDR3. Written as DNA, the CDR3 is TGTGCCAGCAGTTACTCAAGGGGGTCTCAGCCCCAGCATTTT. It specifies CASSYSRGSQPQHF.